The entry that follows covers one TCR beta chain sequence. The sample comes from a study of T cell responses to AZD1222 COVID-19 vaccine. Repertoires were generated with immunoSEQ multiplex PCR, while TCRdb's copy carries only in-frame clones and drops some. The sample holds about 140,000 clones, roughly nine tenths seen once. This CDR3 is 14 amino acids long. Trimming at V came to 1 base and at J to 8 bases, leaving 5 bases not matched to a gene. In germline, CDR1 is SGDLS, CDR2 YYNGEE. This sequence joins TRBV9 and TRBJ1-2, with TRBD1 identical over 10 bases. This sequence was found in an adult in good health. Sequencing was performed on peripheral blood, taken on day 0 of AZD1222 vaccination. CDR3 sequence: CASSVMDRGKGYTF. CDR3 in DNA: TGTGCCAGCAGCGTAATGGACAGGGGGAAAGGCTACACCTTC. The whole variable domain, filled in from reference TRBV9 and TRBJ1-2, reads DSGVTQTPKHLITATGQRVTLRCSPRSGDLSVYWYQQSLDQGLQFLIQYYNGEERAKGNILERFSAQQFPDLHSELNLSSLELGDSALYFCASSVMDRGKGYTFGSGTRLTVV.